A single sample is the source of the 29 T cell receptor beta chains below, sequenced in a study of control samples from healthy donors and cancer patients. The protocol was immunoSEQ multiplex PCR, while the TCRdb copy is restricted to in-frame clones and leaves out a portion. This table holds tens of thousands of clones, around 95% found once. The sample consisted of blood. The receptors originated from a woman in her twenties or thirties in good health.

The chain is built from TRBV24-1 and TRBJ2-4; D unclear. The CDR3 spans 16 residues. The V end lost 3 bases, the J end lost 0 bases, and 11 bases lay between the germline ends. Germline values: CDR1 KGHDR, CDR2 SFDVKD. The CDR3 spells CATSDKTWIAKNIQYF. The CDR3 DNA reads TGTGCCACCAGTGATAAAACATGGATAGCCAAAAACATTCAGTACTTC.

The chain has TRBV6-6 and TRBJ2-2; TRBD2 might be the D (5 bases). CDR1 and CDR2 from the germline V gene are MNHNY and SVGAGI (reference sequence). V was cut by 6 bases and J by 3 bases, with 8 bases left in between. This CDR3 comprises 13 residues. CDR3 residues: CASSPRDTGELFF. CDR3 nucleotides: TGTGCCAGCAGCCCGCGGGACACCGGGGAGCTGTTTTTT.

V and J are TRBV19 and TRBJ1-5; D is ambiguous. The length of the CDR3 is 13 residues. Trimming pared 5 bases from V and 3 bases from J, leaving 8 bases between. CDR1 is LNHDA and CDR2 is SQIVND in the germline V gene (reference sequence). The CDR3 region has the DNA TGTGCCAGTAGTGAAGGCTCCAATCAGCCCCAGCATTTT. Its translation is CASSEGSNQPQHF.

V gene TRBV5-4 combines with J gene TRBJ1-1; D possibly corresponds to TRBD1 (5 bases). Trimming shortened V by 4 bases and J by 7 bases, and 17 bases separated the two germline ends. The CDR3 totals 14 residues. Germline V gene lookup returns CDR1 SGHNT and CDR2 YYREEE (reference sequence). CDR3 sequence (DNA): TGTGCCAGCAGCCCACTCGCACAGGAGCGTGAAGCTTTCTTT. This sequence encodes CASSPLAQEREAFF.

CDR3 nucleotide sequence: TGTGCCAGCAGTTTAGTTACAGGGGGGACAGATACGCAGTATTTT. Translated, it gives CASSLVTGGTDTQYF. J is TRBJ2-3 and V is TRBV28; 8 positions agree with TRBD1. The CDR3 loop spans 15 amino acids. V shed 2 bases and J 3 bases; nucleotides not matched to a gene: 4. Germline CDR1 reads MDHEN; CDR2 reads SYDVKM.

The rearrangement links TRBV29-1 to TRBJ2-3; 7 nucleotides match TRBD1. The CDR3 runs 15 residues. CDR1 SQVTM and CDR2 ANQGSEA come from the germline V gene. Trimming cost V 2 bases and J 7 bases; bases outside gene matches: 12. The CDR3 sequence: CSVERGGLSQNTQYF. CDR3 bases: TGCAGCGTTGAAAGAGGGGGCCTTAGTCAGAATACGCAGTATTTT.

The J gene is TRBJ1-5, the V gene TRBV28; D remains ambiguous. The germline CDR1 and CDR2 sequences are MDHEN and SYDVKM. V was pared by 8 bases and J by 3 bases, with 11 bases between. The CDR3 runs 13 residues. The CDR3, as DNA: TGTGCCAGCTGCATTTTAGACAATCAGCCCCAGCATTTT. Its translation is CASCILDNQPQHF.

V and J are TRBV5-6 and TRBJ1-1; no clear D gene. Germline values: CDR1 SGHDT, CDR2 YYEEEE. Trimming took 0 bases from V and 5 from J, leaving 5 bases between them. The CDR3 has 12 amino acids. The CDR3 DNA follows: TGTGCCAGCAGCTTGGTGGGAACTGAAGCTTTCTTT. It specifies CASSLVGTEAFF.

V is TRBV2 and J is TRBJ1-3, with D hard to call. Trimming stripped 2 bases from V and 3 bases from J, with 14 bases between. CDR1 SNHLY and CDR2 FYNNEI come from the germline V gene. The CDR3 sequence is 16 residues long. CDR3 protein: CASSELVMFGGNTIYF. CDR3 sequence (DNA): TGTGCCAGCAGTGAACTCGTTATGTTCGGTGGAAACACCATATATTTT.

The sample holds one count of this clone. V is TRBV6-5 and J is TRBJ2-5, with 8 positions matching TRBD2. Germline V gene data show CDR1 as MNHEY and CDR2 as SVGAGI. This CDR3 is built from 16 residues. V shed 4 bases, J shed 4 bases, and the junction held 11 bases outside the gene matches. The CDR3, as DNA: TGTGCCAGCAGTTCCAACAGCGGGAGACTTGTAGAGACCCAGTACTTC. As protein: CASSSNSGRLVETQYF.

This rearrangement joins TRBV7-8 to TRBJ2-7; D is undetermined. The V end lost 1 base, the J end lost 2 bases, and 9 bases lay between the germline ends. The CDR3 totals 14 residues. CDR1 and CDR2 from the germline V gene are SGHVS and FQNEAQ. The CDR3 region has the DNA TGTGCCAGCAGCTTAGGGTACAGTACCTACGAGCAGTACTTC. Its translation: CASSLGYSTYEQYF. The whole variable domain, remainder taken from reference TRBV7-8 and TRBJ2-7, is GAGVSQSPRYKVAKRGQDVALRCDPISGHVSLFWYQQALGQGPEFLTYFQNEAQLDKSGLPSDRFFAERPEGSVSTLKIQRTQQEDSAVYLCASSLGYSTYEQYFGPGTRLTVT.

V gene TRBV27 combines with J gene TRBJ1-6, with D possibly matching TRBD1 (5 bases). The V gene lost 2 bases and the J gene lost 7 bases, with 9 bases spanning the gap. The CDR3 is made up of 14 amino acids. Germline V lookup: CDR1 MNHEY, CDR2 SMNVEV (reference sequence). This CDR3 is CASSLPGRNSPLHF. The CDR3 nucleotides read TGTGCCAGCAGTTTACCAGGGAGAAATTCACCCCTCCACTTT.

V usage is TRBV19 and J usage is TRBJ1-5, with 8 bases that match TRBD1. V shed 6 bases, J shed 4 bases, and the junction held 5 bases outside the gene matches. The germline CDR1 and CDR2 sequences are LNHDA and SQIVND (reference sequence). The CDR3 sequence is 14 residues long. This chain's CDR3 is CASRGQGSNQPQHF. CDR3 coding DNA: TGTGCCAGTAGAGGACAGGGAAGTAATCAGCCCCAGCATTTT.

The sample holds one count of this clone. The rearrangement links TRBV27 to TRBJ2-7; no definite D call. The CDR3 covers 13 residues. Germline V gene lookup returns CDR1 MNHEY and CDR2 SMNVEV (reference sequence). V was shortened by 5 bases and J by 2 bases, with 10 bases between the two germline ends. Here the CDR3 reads CASSGLGTYEQYF. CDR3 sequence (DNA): TGTGCCAGCAGTGGTCTGGGTACCTACGAGCAGTACTTC.

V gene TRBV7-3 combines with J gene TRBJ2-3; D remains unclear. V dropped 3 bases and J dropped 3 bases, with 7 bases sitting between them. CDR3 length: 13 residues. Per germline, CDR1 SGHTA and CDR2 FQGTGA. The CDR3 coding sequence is TGTGCCAGCAGCTTTACTAAGACAGATACGCAGTATTTT. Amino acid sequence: CASSFTKTDTQYF.

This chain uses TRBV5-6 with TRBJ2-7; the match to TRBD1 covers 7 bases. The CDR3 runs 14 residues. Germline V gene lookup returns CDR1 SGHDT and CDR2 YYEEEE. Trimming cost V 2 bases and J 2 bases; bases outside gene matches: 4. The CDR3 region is CASSFFQGAYEQYF. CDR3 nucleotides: TGTGCCAGCAGCTTCTTCCAGGGGGCCTACGAGCAGTACTTC.

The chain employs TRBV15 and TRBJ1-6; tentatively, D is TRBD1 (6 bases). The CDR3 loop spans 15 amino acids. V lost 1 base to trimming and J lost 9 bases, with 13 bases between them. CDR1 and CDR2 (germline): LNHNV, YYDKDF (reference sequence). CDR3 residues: CATSRGGGRGSPLHF. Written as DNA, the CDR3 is TGTGCCACCAGCAGAGGGGGGGGGCGCGGTTCACCCCTCCACTTT.

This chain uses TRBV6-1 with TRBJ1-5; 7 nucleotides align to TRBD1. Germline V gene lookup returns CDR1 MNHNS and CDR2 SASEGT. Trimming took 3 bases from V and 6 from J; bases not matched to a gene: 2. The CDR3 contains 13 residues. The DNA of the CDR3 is TGTGCCAGCAGTGACCGGGACAGTCAGCCCCAGCATTTT. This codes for CASSDRDSQPQHF.

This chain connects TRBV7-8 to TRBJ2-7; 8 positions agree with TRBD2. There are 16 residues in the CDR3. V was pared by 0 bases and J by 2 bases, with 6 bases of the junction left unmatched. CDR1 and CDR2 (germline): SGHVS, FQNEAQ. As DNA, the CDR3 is TGTGCCAGCAGCTTAGCTCGGGGGGGACGGCCCTACGAGCAGTACTTC. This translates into CASSLARGGRPYEQYF. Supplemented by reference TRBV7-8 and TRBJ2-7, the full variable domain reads GAGVSQSPRYKVAKRGQDVALRCDPISGHVSLFWYQQALGQGPEFLTYFQNEAQLDKSGLPSDRFFAERPEGSVSTLKIQRTQQEDSAVYLCASSLARGGRPYEQYFGPGTRLTVT.

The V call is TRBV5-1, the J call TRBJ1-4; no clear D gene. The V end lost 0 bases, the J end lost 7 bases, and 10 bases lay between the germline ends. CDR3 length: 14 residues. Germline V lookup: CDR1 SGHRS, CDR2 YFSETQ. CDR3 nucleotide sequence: TGCGCCAGCAGCTTGGCGCGGGATGGTGAAAAACTGTTTTTT. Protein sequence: CASSLARDGEKLFF.

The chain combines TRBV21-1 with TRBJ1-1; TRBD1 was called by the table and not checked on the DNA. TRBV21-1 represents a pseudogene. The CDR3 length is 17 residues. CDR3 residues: CASSTPWAYRAATEAFF. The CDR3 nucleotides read TGTGCCAGCAGCACCCCCTGGGCGTACAGGGCTGCCACTGAAGCTTTCTTT.

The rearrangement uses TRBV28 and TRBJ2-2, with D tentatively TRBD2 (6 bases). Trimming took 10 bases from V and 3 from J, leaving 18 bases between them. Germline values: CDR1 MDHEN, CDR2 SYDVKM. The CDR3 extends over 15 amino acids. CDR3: CATGSRERYTGELFF. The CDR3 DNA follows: TGTGCCACCGGGTCCCGGGAGCGGTACACCGGGGAGCTGTTTTTT.

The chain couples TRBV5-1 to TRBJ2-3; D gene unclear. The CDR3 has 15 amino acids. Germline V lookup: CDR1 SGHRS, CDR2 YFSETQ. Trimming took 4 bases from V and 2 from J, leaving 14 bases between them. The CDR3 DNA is TGCGCCAGCAGCGCTCTGCTGTCTACCACAGATACGCAGTATTTT. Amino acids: CASSALLSTTDTQYF. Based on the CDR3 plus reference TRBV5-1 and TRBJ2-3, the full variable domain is KAGVTQTPRYLIKTRGQQVTLSCSPISGHRSVSWYQQTPGQGLQFLFEYFSETQRNKGNFPGRFSGRQFSNSRSEMNVSTLELGDSALYLCASSALLSTTDTQYFGPGTRLTVL.

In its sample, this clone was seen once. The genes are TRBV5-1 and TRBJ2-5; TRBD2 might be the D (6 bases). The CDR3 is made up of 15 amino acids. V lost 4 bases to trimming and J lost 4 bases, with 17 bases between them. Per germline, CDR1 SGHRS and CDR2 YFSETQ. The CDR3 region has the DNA TGCGCCAGCAGCCCCGAAGAAGGGAGGCGAGAGACCCAGTACTTC. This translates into CASSPEEGRRETQYF. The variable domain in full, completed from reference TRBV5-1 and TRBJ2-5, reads KAGVTQTPRYLIKTRGQQVTLSCSPISGHRSVSWYQQTPGQGLQFLFEYFSETQRNKGNFPGRFSGRQFSNSRSEMNVSTLELGDSALYLCASSPEEGRRETQYFGPGTRLLVL.

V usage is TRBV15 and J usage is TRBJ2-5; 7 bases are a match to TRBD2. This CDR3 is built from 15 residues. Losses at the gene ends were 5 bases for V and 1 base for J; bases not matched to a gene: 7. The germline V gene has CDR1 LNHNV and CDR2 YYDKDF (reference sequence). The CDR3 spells CATSYTSDFQETQYF. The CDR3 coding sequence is TGTGCCACCAGCTATACTAGCGATTTCCAAGAGACCCAGTACTTC.

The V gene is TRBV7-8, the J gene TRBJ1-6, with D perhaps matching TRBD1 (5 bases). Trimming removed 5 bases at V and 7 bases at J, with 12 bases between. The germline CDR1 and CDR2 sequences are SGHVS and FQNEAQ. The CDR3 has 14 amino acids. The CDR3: CASSPRQRNSPLHF. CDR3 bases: TGTGCCAGCAGCCCGCGACAGAGAAATTCACCCCTCCACTTT.

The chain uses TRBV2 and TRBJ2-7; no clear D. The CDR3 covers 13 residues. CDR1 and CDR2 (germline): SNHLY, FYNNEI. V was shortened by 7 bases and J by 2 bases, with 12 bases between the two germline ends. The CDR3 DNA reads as TGTGCCAGCACAGACACCAAAGCCTACGAGCAGTACTTC. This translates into CASTDTKAYEQYF.

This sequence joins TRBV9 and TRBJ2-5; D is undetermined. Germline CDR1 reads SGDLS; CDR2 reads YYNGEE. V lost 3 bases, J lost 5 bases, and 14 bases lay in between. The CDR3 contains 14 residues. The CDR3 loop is CASSGAGRIETQYF. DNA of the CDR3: TGTGCCAGCAGCGGGGCCGGAAGGATCGAGACCCAGTACTTC.

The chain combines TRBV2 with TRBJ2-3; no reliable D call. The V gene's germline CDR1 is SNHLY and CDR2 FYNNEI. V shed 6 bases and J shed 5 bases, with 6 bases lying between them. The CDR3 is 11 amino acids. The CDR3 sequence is CASRARDTQYF. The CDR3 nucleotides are TGTGCCAGCAGGGCGCGAGATACGCAGTATTTT. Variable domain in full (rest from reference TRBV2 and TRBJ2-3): EPEVTQTPSHQVTQMGQEVILRCVPISNHLYFYWYRQILGQKVEFLVSFYNNEISEKSEIFDDQFSVERPDGSNFTLKIRSTKLEDSAMYFCASRARDTQYFGPGTRLTVL.